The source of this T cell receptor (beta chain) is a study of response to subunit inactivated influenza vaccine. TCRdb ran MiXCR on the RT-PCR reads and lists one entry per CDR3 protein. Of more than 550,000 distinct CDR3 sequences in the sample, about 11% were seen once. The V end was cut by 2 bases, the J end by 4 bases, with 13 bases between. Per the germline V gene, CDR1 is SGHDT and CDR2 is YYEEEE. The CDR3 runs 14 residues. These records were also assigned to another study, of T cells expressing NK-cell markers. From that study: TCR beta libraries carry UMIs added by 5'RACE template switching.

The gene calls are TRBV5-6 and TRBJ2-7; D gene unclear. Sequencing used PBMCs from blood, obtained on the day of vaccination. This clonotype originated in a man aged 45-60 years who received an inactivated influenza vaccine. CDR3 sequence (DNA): TGTGCCAGCAGCTTAGTGCAGGTCGGGTACGAGCAGTACTTC. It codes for CASSLVQVGYEQYF.